The 27 T cell receptor beta chains below come from one sample, sequenced in a study of T-cell memory formation after mild COVID-19. TCRdb passed the 5' RACE reads through MiXCR, listing each CDR3 protein once. There are about 84,000 distinct CDR3 sequences in the sample; approximately 14% occur only once, and 30% to 35% lies in the top ten. Sequencing was done on a sample of PBMCs or a T cell subset sorted from them (not recorded which). The source is an adult woman who had mild COVID-19 (a few samples of this study predate the infection). Cell type and time point are not known.

J is TRBJ2-5 and V is TRBV4-2; D may be TRBD1 or TRBD2 (5 bases each). Per germline, CDR1 LGHNA and CDR2 YNFKEQ. V was clipped by 0 bases and J by 3 bases, with 20 bases between them. CDR3 length: 18 residues. The CDR3 spells CASSQDDTGRMLEETQYF. CDR3 bases: TGTGCCAGCAGCCAAGACGACACGGGACGCATGCTAGAAGAGACCCAGTACTTC.

The gene calls are TRBV29-1 and TRBJ2-2; perhaps TRBD2 as D (6 bases). The CDR3 is 14 residues long. Germline CDR1 and CDR2: SQVTM and ANQGSEA. Trimming removed 4 bases from V and 3 bases from J, with 12 bases in between. The CDR3 reads CSVALRRDTGELFF. The CDR3 DNA reads TGCAGCGTTGCCCTCAGGAGGGACACCGGGGAGCTGTTTTTT.

J is TRBJ2-2 and V is TRBV7-9; tentative D call: TRBD2 (5 bases). CDR3 length equals 15 residues. Trimming left V 3 bases short and J 0 bases short, with 8 bases between. CDR1 SEHNR and CDR2 FQNEAQ come from the germline V gene (reference sequence). In nucleotides, the CDR3 is TGTGCCAGCAGCTTCGAGGGTGCGAACACCGGGGAGCTGTTTTTT. As protein: CASSFEGANTGELFF.

This chain joins TRBV19 and TRBJ2-1; D is possibly TRBD1 (5 bases). V was trimmed by 5 bases and J by 9 bases, leaving 14 bases between them. Germline-derived CDR1 and CDR2 are LNHDA and SQIVND (reference sequence). This CDR3 comprises 13 residues. The CDR3 sequence: CASSGVADSEQFF. The CDR3 coding sequence is TGTGCCAGTAGTGGGGTAGCAGACAGTGAGCAGTTCTTC.

This clonotype showed up just a few times. V and J are TRBV14 and TRBJ2-2; D is perhaps TRBD1 (6 bases). Germline V gene lookup returns CDR1 SGHDN and CDR2 FVKESK. This CDR3 is 13 amino acids long. The ends were cut back, 5 bases at V and 6 bases at J, with 10 bases in the middle. The CDR3 region is CASSSEGAGELFF. The CDR3 DNA reads TGTGCCAGCAGCTCTGAGGGGGCCGGGGAGCTGTTTTTT.

The chain recombines TRBV2 with TRBJ2-1; the D is unclear. The V end was cut by 0 bases, the J end by 1 base, with 7 bases between. CDR1 SNHLY and CDR2 FYNNEI come from the germline V gene. This CDR3 comprises 15 residues. CDR3 sequence reads: CASSEARLSYNEQFF. DNA for the CDR3: TGTGCCAGCAGTGAAGCTCGGCTGTCCTACAATGAGCAGTTCTTC.

This clonotype was counted between two and nine times. The chain couples TRBV20-1 to TRBJ1-1; the D is unclear. CDR1 DFQATT and CDR2 SNEGSKA come from the germline V gene (reference sequence). With 3 bases removed from V and 4 bases from J, the gap between germline ends came to 9 bases. The CDR3 spans 12 residues. The DNA for the CDR3 is TGCAGTGCTAGCACACGGAGCACTGAAGCTTTCTTT. Amino acids: CSASTRSTEAFF.

The rearrangement uses TRBV7-2 and TRBJ2-3; a possible D gene is TRBD2 (6 bases). V lost 2 bases and J lost 9, with 21 bases in between. The CDR3 sequence is 16 residues long. Looked up from germline, CDR1 is SGHTA and CDR2 is FQGNSA. CDR3 loop: CASSLFPGVRPETQYF. CDR3 coding DNA: TGTGCCAGCAGCTTATTTCCGGGAGTCAGACCGGAGACGCAGTATTTT.

V is TRBV25-1 and J is TRBJ2-7, with 14 bases fitting TRBD2. Germline values: CDR1 MGHDK, CDR2 SYGVNS. The CDR3 is made up of 19 amino acids. V shed 5 bases and J 0 bases; nucleotides not matched to a gene: 12. CDR3 sequence (DNA): TGTGCCAGCAGTTCCGTCCCGGGACTAGCGGGAGCTAGCTCCTACGAGCAGTACTTC. This translates into CASSSVPGLAGASSYEQYF.

This clonotype occurred a few times. The junction departs from germline at one end; a sequencing error may be responsible. The chain joins TRBV7-7 to TRBJ2-5; D is uncertain. Germline values: CDR1 SSHAT, CDR2 FNYEAQ (reference sequence). The CDR3 is 13 residues long. The CDR3 nucleotides are TGTGCTAGCAGCTTGACCACGTGGGAGACCCAGTACTTC. Protein sequence: CASSLTTWETQYF.

The gene calls are TRBV7-9 and TRBJ1-2; 9 bases fit TRBD1. The J segment lost 4 bases and the V segment lost 1 base, leaving 10 bases of the junction unmatched. Germline values: CDR1 SEHNR, CDR2 FQNEAQ (reference sequence). CDR3 size: 17 residues. Here the CDR3 DNA reads TGTGCCAGCAGCTTAGGGACAGGGGACGAGATGGCCTATGGCTACACCTTC. It yields the protein CASSLGTGDEMAYGYTF.

This clonotype appeared a single time. V and J are TRBV6-4 and TRBJ2-2; D perhaps matches TRBD1 (6 bases). Trimming removed 3 bases from V and 5 bases from J, with 13 bases in between. The germline V gene encodes CDR1 MRHNA and CDR2 SNTAGT. The CDR3 is 15 amino acids. Written as DNA, the CDR3 is TGTGCCAGCAGTGAAGACAGGTTTGGGACCGGGGAGCTGTTTTTT. This sequence encodes CASSEDRFGTGELFF.

The V call is TRBV7-7, the J call TRBJ2-3, with a possible D match to TRBD2 (7 bases). V shed 5 bases and J shed 8 bases, with 11 bases lying between them. Germline CDR1 SSHAT, CDR2 FNYEAQ (reference sequence). This CDR3 has 12 residues. CDR3 sequence: CASSPRGGTQYF. DNA of the CDR3: TGTGCCAGCAGCCCTAGGGGGGGTACGCAGTATTTT.

Only a few counts were recorded for this clonotype. The chain joins TRBV15 to TRBJ2-7; D unclear. Germline lookup yields CDR1 LNHNV and CDR2 YYDKDF (reference sequence). V was shortened by 0 bases and J by 0 bases, with 9 bases between the two germline ends. There are 15 residues in the CDR3. The CDR3 DNA follows: TGTGCCACCAGCAGAGATGGGTCGGCCTCCTACGAGCAGTACTTC. It is translated as CATSRDGSASYEQYF.

This chain connects TRBV2 to TRBJ2-3; possibly TRBD2 for D (6 bases). This CDR3 is built from 13 residues. From germline, CDR1 is SNHLY and CDR2 FYNNEI. The V end was cut by 5 bases, the J end by 3 bases, with 9 bases between. CDR3 loop: CASSLARTDTQYF. The CDR3 coding sequence is TGTGCCAGCAGTCTAGCGCGGACAGATACGCAGTATTTT.

In this sample, this clonotype turned up a few times. This sequence joins TRBV7-9 and TRBJ2-7; D gene ambiguous. The V and J ends lost 1 base and 2 bases respectively, with 15 bases between them. Germline CDR1 and CDR2: SEHNR and FQNEAQ (reference sequence). The CDR3 has 16 amino acids. CDR3 sequence (DNA): TGTGCCAGCAGCTTAGGGCCATTCGAGAGAGCCTACGAGCAGTACTTC. It yields the protein CASSLGPFERAYEQYF.

The V gene is TRBV4-2, the J gene TRBJ1-6; the D gene is possibly TRBD1 (5 bases). V lost 0 bases and J 9 bases, leaving 9 bases between the germline ends. Germline assignment: CDR1 LGHNA and CDR2 YNFKEQ. The length of the CDR3 is 14 residues. The CDR3 loop reads CASSQDGGVSPLHF. The CDR3 DNA reads TGTGCCAGCAGCCAAGATGGGGGGGTTTCACCCCTCCACTTT.

The chain carries TRBV12-3 or TRBV12-4 and TRBJ1-1, with a tentative D call TRBD1 (6 bases). The CDR3 length is 15 residues. Trimming stripped 2 bases from V and 0 bases from J, with 10 bases between. The CDR3 coding sequence is TGTGCCAGCAGTTTATATCAGGGGATGAACACTGAAGCTTTCTTT. The encoded protein is CASSLYQGMNTEAFF.

About this clonotype: Its ends do not fully match the called genes, so a read error is possible. V gene TRBV7-9 combines with J gene TRBJ2-7; no clear D. This CDR3 is 14 amino acids long. The V gene's germline CDR1 is SEHNR and CDR2 FQNEAQ (reference sequence). CDR3 DNA: TGTGGCAGCAGCCCGAGGAGAGAGTGGTACGAGCAGTACTTC. Its protein is CGSSPRREWYEQYF.

CDR3 coding DNA: TGTGCCAGCAGCCTTACCTCAGGGGCGGGGTACACTGAAGCTTTCTTT. This gives the protein CASSLTSGAGYTEAFF. J is TRBJ1-1 and V is TRBV7-2; TRBD1 might be the D (6 bases). V dropped 5 bases and J dropped 3 bases, with 19 bases sitting between them. This CDR3 has 16 amino acids. Germline CDR1 reads SGHTA; CDR2 reads FQGNSA.

The rearrangement uses TRBV3-1 and TRBJ2-7; D ambiguous. The V gene's germline CDR1 is LGHDT and CDR2 YNNKEL (reference sequence). CDR3 size: 14 residues. V was shortened by 0 bases and J by 2 bases, with 8 bases between the two germline ends. The CDR3 loop is CASSQDWNPYEQYF. In DNA form, the CDR3 reads TGTGCCAGCAGCCAAGATTGGAATCCCTACGAGCAGTACTTC.

Only a few counts were recorded for this clonotype. The V and J genes are TRBV7-9 and TRBJ2-5; D call uncertain. The V end lost 6 bases, the J end lost 2 bases, and 7 bases lay between the germline ends. The CDR3 is 12 amino acids. Germline V gene sequence: CDR1 SEHNR, CDR2 FQNEAQ (reference sequence). CDR3 in DNA: TGTGCCAGCAGGACGGAACAAGAGACCCAGTACTTC. Amino acid sequence: CASRTEQETQYF.

This clonotype was seen a few times. This chain joins TRBV30 and TRBJ2-3, with D unclear. V lost 1 base and J lost 6, with 5 bases in between. The CDR3 is 11 residues long. Germline CDR1 is GTSNPN and CDR2 is SVGIG (reference sequence). Here the CDR3 reads CAWSETDTQYF. In nucleotides, the CDR3 is TGTGCCTGGAGTGAGACGGATACGCAGTATTTT.

The chain has TRBV9 and TRBJ2-7, with 8 bases fitting TRBD1. The CDR3 spans 15 residues. CDR1 and CDR2 (germline): SGDLS, YYNGEE. The V segment lost 4 bases and the J segment 3 bases; nucleotides outside the gene matches: 9. The CDR3 sequence: CASSQTPGQVYEQYF. Here the CDR3 DNA reads TGTGCCAGCAGCCAGACGCCGGGACAGGTCTACGAGCAGTACTTC.

The gene calls are TRBV29-1 and TRBJ2-1; 7 nucleotides align to TRBD2. V shed 4 bases and J 7 bases; nucleotides not matched to a gene: 7. CDR3 length: 13 amino acids. CDR1 and CDR2 (germline): SQVTM, ANQGSEA. CDR3 DNA: TGCAGCGTTGGGGAGGGCCAGGTAAATGAGCAGTTCTTC. Translation: CSVGEGQVNEQFF.

V gene TRBV7-6 combines with J gene TRBJ2-7; D ambiguous. V lost 7 bases to trimming and J lost 1 base, with 11 bases between them. The CDR3 totals 13 residues. CDR1 is SGHVS and CDR2 is FNYEAQ in the germline V gene. The chain's CDR3 is CASIPTGSYEQYF. As DNA, the CDR3 is TGTGCCAGCATCCCGACTGGGTCCTACGAGCAGTACTTC. Full variable domain (rest looked up from reference TRBV7-6 and TRBJ2-7): GAGVSQSPRYKVTKRGQDVALRCDPISGHVSLYWYRQALGQGPEFLTYFNYEAQQDKSGLPNDRFSAERPEGSISTLTIQRTEQRDSAMYRCASIPTGSYEQYFGPGTRLTVT.

This clonotype was recorded a few times. The V and J genes are TRBV4-1 and TRBJ2-3; maybe TRBD2 (5 bases). V lost 1 base and J lost 1, with 9 bases in between. Germline CDR1 and CDR2: MGHRA and YSYEKL. This CDR3 has 15 residues. The DNA for the CDR3 is TGCGCCAGCAGCCAAGTCCGGGATGGCACAGATACGCAGTATTTT. This codes for CASSQVRDGTDTQYF.